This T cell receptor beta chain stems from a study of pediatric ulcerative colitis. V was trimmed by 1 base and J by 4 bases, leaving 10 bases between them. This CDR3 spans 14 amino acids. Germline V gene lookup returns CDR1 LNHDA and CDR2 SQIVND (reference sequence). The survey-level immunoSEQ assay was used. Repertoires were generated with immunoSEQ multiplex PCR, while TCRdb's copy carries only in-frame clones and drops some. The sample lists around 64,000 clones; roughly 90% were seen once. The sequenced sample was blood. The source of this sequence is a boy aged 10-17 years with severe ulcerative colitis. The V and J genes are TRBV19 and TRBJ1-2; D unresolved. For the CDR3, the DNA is TGTGCCAGTAGTATAGCCGAATTGAGCTATGGCTACACCTTC. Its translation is CASSIAELSYGYTF. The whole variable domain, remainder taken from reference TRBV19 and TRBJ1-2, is DGGITQSPKYLFRKEGQNVTLSCEQNLNHDAMYWYRQDPGQGLRLIYYSQIVNDFQKGDIAEGYSVSREKKESFPLTVTSAQKNPTAFYLCASSIAELSYGYTFGSGTRLTVV.